This T cell receptor (beta chain) was found in a study of T cells in Graves' hyperthyroidism and ophthalmopathy. This clonotype was seen ten or more times. Germline CDR1 and CDR2: MDHEN and SYDVKM. This CDR3 comprises 14 residues. V lost 3 bases, J lost 4 bases, and 12 bases lay in between. RNA transcripts gave rise to amplified TCR beta CDR3 regions. The TCR CDR3 was amplified in a first-round RT-PCR using the HTBI primer set. TCRdb re-derived calls from the multiplex PCR reads in MiXCR, one entry per CDR3 protein. The table includes more than 650,000 distinct CDR3 sequences, 14% detected once. Diagnosing involved the use of clinical symptoms, serum thyroxine and TRAb, thyroid ultrasound and orbital computed tomography.

The receptor was derived from a woman aged 18-35 years with Graves' hyperthyroidism. The chain employs TRBV28 and TRBJ2-5, with TRBD1 as a possible D gene (5 bases). The source material was blood. The CDR3 loop reads CASSFSRDRETQYF. The CDR3, as DNA: TGTGCCAGCAGTTTCTCCAGGGATCGAGAGACCCAGTACTTC.